This T cell receptor (beta chain) appears in the sequencing data of a study of T-cell memory formation after mild COVID-19. With 1 base removed from V and 7 bases from J, the gap between germline ends came to 17 bases. The CDR3 is 16 amino acids. Looked up from germline, CDR1 is SGHTA and CDR2 is FQGNSA. MiXCR was run by TCRdb on the 5' RACE reads, yielding one entry per CDR3 protein. The sample has about 210,000 distinct CDR3 sequences, more than 9% seen once. This chain joins TRBV7-2 and TRBJ2-1, with D possibly matching TRBD2 (6 bases). The sequenced sample consisted of PBMCs or a T cell subset sorted from them (not recorded which). This clonotype was obtained from a young man who had mild COVID-19 (a few samples of this study predate the infection). Cell type and time point are not known. The CDR3 protein is CASSLVSGRWVNEQFF. DNA for the CDR3: TGTGCCAGCAGCTTAGTTAGCGGACGATGGGTTAATGAGCAGTTCTTC.